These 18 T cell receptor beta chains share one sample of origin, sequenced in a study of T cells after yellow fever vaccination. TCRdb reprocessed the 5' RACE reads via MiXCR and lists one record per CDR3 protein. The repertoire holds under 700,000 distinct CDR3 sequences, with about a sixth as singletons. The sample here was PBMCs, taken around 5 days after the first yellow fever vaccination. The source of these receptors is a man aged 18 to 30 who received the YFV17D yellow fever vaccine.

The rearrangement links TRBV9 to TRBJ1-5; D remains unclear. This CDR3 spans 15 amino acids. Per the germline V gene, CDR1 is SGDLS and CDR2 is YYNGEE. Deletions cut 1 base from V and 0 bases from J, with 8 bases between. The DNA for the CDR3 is TGTGCCAGCAGCGTATACGGGAATAGCAATCAGCCCCAGCATTTT. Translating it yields CASSVYGNSNQPQHF.

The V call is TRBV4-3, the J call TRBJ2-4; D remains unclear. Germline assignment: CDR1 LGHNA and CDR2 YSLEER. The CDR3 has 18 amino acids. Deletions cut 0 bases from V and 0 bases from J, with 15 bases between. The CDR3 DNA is TGCGCCAGCAGCCAAGAGGAGAAGGACCTCCTAGCCAAAAACATTCAGTACTTC. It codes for CASSQEEKDLLAKNIQYF.

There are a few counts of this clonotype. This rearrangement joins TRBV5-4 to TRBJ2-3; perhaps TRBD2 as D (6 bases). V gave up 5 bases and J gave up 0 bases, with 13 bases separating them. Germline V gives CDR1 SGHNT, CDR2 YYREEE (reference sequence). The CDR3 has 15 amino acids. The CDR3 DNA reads TGTGCCAGCAGATCGGACCGGGGGAGCACAGATACGCAGTATTTT. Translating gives CASRSDRGSTDTQYF.

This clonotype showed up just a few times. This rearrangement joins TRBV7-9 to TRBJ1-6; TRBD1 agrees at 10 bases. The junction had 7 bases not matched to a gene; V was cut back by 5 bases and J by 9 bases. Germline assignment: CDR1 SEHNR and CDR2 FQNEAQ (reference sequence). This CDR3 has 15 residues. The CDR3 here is CASSATGTGASPLHF. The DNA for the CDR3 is TGTGCCAGCAGCGCTACCGGGACAGGGGCTTCACCCCTCCACTTT.

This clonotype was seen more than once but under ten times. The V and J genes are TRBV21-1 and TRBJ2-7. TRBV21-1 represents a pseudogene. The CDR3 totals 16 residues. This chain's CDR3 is CASSSSCLRDSYEQYV. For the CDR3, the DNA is TGTGCCAGCAGCTCAAGTTGTCTCCGGGACTCCTACGAGCAGTACGTC.

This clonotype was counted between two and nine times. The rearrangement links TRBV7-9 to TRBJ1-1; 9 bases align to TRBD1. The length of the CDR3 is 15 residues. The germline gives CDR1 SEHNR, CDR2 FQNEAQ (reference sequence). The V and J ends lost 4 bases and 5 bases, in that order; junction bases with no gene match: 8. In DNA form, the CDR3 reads TGTGCCAGCAGCTACGCCGGGACAGGGTTAACTGAAGCTTTCTTT. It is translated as CASSYAGTGLTEAFF.

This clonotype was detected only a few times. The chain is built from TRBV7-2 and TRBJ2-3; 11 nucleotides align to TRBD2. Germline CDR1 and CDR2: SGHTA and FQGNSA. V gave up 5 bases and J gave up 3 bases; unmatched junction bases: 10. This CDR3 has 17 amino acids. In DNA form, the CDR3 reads TGTGCCAGCAGCCCCAGACTAGCGGGGAATGGTACAGATACGCAGTATTTT. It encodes CASSPRLAGNGTDTQYF.

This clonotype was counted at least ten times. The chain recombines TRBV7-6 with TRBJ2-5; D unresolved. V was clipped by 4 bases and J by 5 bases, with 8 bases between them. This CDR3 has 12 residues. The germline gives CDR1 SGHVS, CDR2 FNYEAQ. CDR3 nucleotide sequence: TGTGCCAGCAGCTCTCTCTCGGAGACCCAGTACTTC. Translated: CASSSLSETQYF.

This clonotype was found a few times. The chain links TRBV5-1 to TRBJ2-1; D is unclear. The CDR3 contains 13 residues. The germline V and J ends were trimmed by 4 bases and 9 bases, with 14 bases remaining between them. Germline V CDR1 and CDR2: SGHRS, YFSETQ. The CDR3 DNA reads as TGCGCCAGCAGCGACCAGCTAGTGGGTGAGCAGTTCTTC. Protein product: CASSDQLVGEQFF.

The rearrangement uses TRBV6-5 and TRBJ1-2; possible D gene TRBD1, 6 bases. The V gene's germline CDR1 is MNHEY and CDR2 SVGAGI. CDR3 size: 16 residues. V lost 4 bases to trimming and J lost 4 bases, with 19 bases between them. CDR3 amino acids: CASSFNSPGQGYGYTF. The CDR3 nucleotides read TGTGCCAGCAGTTTTAATTCTCCGGGACAAGGCTATGGCTACACCTTC.

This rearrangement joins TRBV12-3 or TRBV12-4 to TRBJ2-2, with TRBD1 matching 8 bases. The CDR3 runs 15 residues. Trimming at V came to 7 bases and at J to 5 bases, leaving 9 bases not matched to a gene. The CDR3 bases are TGTGCCAGCACCGGACAGGGATCGAGGACCGGGGAGCTGTTTTTT. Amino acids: CASTGQGSRTGELFF.

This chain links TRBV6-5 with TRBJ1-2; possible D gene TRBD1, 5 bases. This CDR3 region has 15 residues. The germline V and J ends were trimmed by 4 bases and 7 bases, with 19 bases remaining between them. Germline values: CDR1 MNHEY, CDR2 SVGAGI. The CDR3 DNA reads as TGTGCCAGCAGTTCTGGGGCAGGGTCGCCTCGTGGCTACACCTTC. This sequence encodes CASSSGAGSPRGYTF.

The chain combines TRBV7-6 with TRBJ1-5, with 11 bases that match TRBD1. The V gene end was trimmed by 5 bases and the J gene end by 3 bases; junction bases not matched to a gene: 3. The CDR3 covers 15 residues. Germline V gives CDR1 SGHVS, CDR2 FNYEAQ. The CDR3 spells CASSRTGGPNQPQHF. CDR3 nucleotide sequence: TGTGCCAGCAGCCGGACAGGGGGCCCCAATCAGCCCCAGCATTTT.

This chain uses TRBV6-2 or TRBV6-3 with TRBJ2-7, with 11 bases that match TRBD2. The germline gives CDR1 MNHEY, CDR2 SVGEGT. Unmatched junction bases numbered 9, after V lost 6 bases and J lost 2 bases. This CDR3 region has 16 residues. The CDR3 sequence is CASRDASSGRTYEQYF. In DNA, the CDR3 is TGTGCCAGCAGAGACGCATCTAGCGGGAGGACCTACGAGCAGTACTTC.

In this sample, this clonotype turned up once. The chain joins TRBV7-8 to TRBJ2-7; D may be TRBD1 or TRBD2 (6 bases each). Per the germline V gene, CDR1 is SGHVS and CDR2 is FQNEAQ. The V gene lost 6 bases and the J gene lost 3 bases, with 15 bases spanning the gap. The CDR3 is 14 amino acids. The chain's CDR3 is CASSTDGGYYEQYF. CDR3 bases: TGTGCCAGCAGTACGGACGGGGGCTACTACGAGCAGTACTTC.

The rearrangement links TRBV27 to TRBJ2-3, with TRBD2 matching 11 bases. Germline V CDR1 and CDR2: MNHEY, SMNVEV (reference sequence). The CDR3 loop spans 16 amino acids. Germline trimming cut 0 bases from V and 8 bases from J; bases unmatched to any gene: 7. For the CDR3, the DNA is TGTGCCAGCAGTTTATCGTTTAGCGGGGGGGCCAGTACGCAGTATTTT. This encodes CASSLSFSGGASTQYF.

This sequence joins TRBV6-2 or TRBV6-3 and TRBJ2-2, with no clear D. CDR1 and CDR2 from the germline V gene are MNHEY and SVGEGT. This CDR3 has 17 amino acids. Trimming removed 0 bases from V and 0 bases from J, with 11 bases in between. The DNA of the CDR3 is TGTGCCAGCAGTTACTCGACTCGTCACGCGAACACCGGGGAGCTGTTTTTT. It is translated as CASSYSTRHANTGELFF.

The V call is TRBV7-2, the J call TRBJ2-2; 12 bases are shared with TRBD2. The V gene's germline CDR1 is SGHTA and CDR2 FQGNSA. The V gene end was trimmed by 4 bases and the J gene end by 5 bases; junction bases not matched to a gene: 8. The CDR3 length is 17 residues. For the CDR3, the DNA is TGTGCCAGCAGCTCGCGGACTAGCGGGGTGTCAACCGGGGAGCTGTTTTTT. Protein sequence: CASSSRTSGVSTGELFF.